This T cell receptor beta chain was sequenced during a study of blood T cells in healthy people across ages. Regarding the study as a whole: Unknown donor CMV status possibly confounded expanded clonotype changes. The percentage of naive T cells correlated strongly with TCR beta diversity. When one million T cells were used, diversity estimates were thought to be underestimates.

Next came a second PCR, run for roughly 6 to 11 cycles, which used a sample-barcoded 5' primer along with a J-beta primer mix. From the 5' RACE reads, TCRdb called clonotypes with MiXCR, one entry per CDR3 protein. The table shows under 750,000 distinct CDR3 sequences, with roughly 48% occurring only once. Concerning this clonotype itself: What it binds is not known.

Germline CDR1 reads MNHEY; CDR2 reads SVGEGT. The germline V and J ends were trimmed by 2 bases and 1 base, with 14 bases remaining between them. The CDR3 is 16 residues long. V usage is TRBV6-2 or TRBV6-3 and J usage is TRBJ2-5; perhaps TRBD1 as D (6 bases). This TCR was recovered from a man older than 75 in good health. Source material: blood. This CDR3 is CASSYLGQGPQETQYF. Written as DNA, the CDR3 is TGTGCCAGCAGTTACCTTGGCCAGGGGCCCCAAGAGACCCAGTACTTC.